The T cell receptor (beta chain) described here comes from a study of beta chain features in type 1 diabetes. About the research overall: Patients shared similar age, gender and cell yields with healthy donors. Study-level points and caveats: In type 1 diabetes patients, VDJ junctions had fewer insertions; deletions at these junctions were more frequent. The study notes PCR might favor shorter templates equally in patients and controls. Type 1 diabetes patients had moderately but significantly shorter TCRB CDR3s in all four CD4+ subsets. The study found that naive, central memory and Treg TCRB repertoires appeared more similar in patients than in healthy donors.

Sequencing targeted expressed TCRB transcripts, as all isolated RNA had been reverse transcribed. Sequencing used immunoSEQ multiplex PCR; TCRdb keeps in-frame clones, though not all of them. The table lists roughly 240,000 clones, approximately 25% of them singletons, with around 0.013% in the top ten. The table lists this clone with a few counts. No antigen is known for it. Looked up from germline, CDR1 is MGHRA and CDR2 is YSYEKL. V was trimmed by 11 bases and J by 7 bases, leaving 18 bases between them. CDR3 length: 13 residues. The sequencing input was naive CD4+ T cells from blood. The receptor was isolated from a woman aged 25 to 39 with type 1 diabetes. The chain links TRBV4-1 to TRBJ2-1; a weak D match, TRBD2 (5 bases). CDR3 DNA: TGCGCCCGTCAAGGTGGAAGGGAGAATGAGCAGTTCTTC. Protein sequence: CARQGGRENEQFF.